The present T cell receptor beta chain was sequenced within a study of T cells in Graves' hyperthyroidism and ophthalmopathy. Researchers amplified the TCR beta CDR3 regions from RNA transcripts. HTBI primers were employed in a first-round RT-PCR of the TCR CDR3. MiXCR, applied by TCRdb to the multiplex PCR reads, yields one record per CDR3 protein. The sample includes about 360,000 distinct CDR3 sequences, 13% of them seen just once. Whole-study findings and limits: Blood held most thyroid clonotypes expanded above 0.001 frequency.

Of note for this clonotype: Its cognate antigen is unknown.

Trimming took 6 bases from V and 8 from J; bases not matched to a gene: 5. Germline-derived CDR1 and CDR2 are MNHEY and SVGEGT. The length of the CDR3 is 14 residues. Investigators excluded patients with uncontrolled infection, other autoimmune disease, pregnancy or lactation. For the diagnoses, clinical symptoms, serum thyroxine and TRAb, thyroid ultrasound and orbital computed tomography were used. The receptor was isolated from a young woman with Graves' hyperthyroidism. The sample taken for sequencing was blood. The rearrangement uses TRBV6-2 or TRBV6-3 and TRBJ2-1; 12 nucleotides align to TRBD1. DNA of the CDR3: TGTGCCAGCAGCACCGGGACAGGGGGCGATGAGCAGTTCTTC. Its translation: CASSTGTGGDEQFF.